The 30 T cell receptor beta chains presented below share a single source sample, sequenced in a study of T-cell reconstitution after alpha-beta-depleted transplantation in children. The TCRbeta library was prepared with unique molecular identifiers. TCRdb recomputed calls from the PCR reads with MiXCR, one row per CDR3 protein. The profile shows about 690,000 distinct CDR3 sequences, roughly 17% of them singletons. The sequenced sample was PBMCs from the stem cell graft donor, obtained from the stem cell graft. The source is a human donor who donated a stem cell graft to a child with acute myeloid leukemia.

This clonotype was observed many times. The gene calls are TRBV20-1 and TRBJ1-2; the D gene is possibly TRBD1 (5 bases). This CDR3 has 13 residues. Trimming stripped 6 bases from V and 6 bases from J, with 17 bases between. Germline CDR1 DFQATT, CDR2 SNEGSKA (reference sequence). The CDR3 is CSAPGRGRNGYTF. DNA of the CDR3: TGCAGTGCCCCGGGGCGGGGAAGAAATGGCTACACCTTC.

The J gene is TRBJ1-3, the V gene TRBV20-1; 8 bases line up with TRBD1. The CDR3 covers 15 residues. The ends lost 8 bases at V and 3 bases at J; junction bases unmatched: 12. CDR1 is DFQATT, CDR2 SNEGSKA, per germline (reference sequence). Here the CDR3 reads CSSRPPGQVGNTIYF. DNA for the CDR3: TGCAGTTCTCGACCTCCGGGACAGGTTGGAAACACCATATATTTT.

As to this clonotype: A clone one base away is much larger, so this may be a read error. The CDR3 nucleotides read TGCGCCAGCAGCCAAGATCCCACCTCTAGCGAGATCGCCTACAATGAGCAGTTCTTC. Its translation: CASSQDPTSSEIAYNEQFF. The J gene is TRBJ2-1, the V gene TRBV4-1; D is perhaps TRBD2 (6 bases). The V end was cut by 0 bases, the J end by 2 bases, with 20 bases between. Germline V lookup: CDR1 MGHRA, CDR2 YSYEKL. The CDR3 runs to 19 residues.

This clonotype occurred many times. This chain's CDR3 is CSASIIRGEQYV. The CDR3, as DNA: TGCAGTGCTAGCATTATCAGGGGCGAGCAGTACGTC. The chain joins TRBV20-1 to TRBJ2-7; perhaps TRBD1 as D (6 bases). The CDR3 contains 12 residues. Germline CDR1 reads DFQATT; CDR2 reads SNEGSKA (reference sequence). Trimming shortened V by 3 bases and J by 6 bases, and 12 bases separated the two germline ends.

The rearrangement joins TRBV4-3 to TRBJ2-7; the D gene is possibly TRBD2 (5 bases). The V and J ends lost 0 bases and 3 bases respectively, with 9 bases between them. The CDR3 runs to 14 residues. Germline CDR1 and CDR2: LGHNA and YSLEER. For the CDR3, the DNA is TGCGCCAGCAGCCAAGAAGCGGAGAGCTACGAGCAGTACTTC. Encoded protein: CASSQEAESYEQYF.

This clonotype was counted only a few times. The DNA for the CDR3 is TGTGCCAGCAGCCCTCTAGGCCAGGGGAGAGATACGCAGTATTTT. The encoded protein is CASSPLGQGRDTQYF. This chain links TRBV9 with TRBJ2-3, with D maybe TRBD1 (6 bases). The germline V and J ends were trimmed by 4 bases and 5 bases, with 17 bases remaining between them. Germline lookup yields CDR1 SGDLS and CDR2 YYNGEE. The CDR3 consists of 15 residues.

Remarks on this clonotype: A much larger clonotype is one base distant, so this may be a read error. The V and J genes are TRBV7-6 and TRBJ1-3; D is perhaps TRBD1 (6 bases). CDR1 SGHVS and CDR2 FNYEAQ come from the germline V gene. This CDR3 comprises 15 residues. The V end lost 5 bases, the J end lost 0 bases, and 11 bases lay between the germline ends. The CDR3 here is CASSMDSSSGNTIYF. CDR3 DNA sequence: TGTGCCAGCAGCATGGACAGTTCCTCTGGAAACACCATATATTTT.

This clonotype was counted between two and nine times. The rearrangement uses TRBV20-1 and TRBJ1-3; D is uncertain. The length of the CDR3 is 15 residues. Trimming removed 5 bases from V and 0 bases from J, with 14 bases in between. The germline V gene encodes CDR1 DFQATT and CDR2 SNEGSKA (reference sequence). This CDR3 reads CSAYGKVNSGNTIYF. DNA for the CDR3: TGCAGTGCTTATGGGAAGGTCAACTCTGGAAACACCATATATTTT.

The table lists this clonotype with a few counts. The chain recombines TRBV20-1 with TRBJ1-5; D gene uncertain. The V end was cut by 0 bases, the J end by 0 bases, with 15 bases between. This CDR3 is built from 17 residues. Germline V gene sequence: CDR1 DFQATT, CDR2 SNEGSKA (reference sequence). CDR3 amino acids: CSARDGDGVGSNQPQHF. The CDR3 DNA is TGCAGTGCTAGAGACGGTGACGGGGTGGGTAGCAATCAGCCCCAGCATTTT.

CDR3 region: CATSDFDRYYGYTF. CDR3 sequence (DNA): TGTGCCACCAGTGATTTCGACAGGTACTATGGCTACACCTTC. The rearrangement links TRBV24-1 to TRBJ1-2; maybe TRBD1 (6 bases). CDR1 and CDR2 (germline): KGHDR, SFDVKD. V lost 1 base, J lost 3 bases, and 8 bases lay in between. The CDR3 is 14 amino acids.

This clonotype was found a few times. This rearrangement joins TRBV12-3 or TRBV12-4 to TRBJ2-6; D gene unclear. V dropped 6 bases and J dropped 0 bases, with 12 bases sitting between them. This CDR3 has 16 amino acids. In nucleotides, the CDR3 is TGTGCCAGCAGGCTCAATGGGGTCTCTGGGGCCAACGTCCTGACTTTC. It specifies CASRLNGVSGANVLTF.

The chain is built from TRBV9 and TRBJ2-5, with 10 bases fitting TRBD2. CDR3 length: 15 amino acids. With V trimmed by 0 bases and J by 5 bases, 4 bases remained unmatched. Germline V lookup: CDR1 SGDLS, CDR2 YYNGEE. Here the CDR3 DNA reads TGTGCCAGCAGCGTAGGTCGGACTAGCGGTGAGACCCAGTACTTC. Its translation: CASSVGRTSGETQYF.

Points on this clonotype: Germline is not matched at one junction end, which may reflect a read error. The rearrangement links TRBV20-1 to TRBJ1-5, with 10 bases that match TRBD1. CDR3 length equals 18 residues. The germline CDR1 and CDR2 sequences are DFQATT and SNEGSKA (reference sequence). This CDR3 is CCAIDGRDRGRGNQPQHF. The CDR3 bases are TGCTGTGCGATCGACGGCCGGGACAGGGGCCGGGGCAATCAGCCCCAGCATTTT.

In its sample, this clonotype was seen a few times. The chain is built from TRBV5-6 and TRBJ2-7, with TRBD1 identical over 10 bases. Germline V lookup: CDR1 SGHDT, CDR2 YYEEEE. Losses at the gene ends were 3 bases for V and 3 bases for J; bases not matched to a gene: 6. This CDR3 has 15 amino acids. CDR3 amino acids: CASSSPGTGDYEQYV. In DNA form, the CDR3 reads TGTGCCAGCAGCTCCCCCGGGACAGGGGACTACGAGCAGTACGTC.

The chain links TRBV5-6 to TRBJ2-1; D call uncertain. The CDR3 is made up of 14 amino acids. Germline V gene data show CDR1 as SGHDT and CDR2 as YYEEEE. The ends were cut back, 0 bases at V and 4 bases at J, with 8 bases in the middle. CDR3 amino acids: CASSLANEYNEQFF. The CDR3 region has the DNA TGTGCCAGCAGCTTGGCCAACGAGTACAATGAGCAGTTCTTC. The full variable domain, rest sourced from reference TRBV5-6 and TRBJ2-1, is DAGVTQSPTHLIKTRGQQVTLRCSPKSGHDTVSWYQQALGQGPQFIFQYYEEEERQRGNFPDRFSGHQFPNYSSELNVNALLLGDSALYLCASSLANEYNEQFFGPGTRLTVL.

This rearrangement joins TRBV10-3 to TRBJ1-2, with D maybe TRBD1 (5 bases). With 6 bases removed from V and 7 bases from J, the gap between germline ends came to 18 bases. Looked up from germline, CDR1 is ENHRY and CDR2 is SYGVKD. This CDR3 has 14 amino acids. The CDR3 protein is CAIRVDGGAVGYTF. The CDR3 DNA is TGTGCCATCAGGGTGGACGGGGGAGCCGTTGGCTACACCTTC.

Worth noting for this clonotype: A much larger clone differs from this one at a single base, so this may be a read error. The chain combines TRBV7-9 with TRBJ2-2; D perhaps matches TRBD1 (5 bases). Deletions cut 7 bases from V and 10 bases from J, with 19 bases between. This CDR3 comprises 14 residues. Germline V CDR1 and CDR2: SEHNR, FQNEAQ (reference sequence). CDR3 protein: CASNRASTDSELFF. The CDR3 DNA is TGTGCCAGCAATCGGGCCTCGACAGATTCGGAGCTGTTTTTT.

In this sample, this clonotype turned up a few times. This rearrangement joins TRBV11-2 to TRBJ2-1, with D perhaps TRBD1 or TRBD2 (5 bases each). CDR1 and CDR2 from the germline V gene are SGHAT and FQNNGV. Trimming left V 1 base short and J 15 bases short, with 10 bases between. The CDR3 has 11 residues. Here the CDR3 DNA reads TGTGCCAGCAGCTTAGGGGACCCTGCGTTCTTC. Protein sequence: CASSLGDPAFF.

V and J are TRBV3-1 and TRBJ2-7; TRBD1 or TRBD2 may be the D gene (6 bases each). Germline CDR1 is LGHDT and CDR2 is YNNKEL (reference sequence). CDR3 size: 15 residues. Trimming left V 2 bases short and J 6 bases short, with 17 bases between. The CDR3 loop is CASSQSGWGATEQYV. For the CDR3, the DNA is TGTGCCAGCAGCCAAAGTGGCTGGGGGGCCACCGAGCAGTACGTC.

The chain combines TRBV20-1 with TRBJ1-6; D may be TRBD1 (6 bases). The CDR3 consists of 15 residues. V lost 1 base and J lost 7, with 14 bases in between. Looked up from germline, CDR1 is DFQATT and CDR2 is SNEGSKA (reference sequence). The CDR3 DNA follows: TGCAGTGCTAGAGTAAGGGAAGGGGGAAATTCACCCCTCCACTTT. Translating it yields CSARVREGGNSPLHF.

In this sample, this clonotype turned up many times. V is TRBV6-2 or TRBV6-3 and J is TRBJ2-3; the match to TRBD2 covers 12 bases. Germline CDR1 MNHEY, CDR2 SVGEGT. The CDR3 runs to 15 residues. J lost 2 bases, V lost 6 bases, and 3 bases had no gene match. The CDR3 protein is CASRRTSGATDTQYF. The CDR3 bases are TGTGCCAGCAGAAGGACTAGCGGGGCCACAGATACGCAGTATTTT.

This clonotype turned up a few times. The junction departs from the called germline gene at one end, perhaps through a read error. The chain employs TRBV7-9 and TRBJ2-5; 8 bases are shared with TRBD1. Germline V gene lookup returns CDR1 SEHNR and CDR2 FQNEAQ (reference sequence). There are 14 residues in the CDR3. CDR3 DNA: TGTGCCAGCAGCTGGAGGACAGGGCAAGGGACCCAGTACTTC. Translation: CASSWRTGQGTQYF.

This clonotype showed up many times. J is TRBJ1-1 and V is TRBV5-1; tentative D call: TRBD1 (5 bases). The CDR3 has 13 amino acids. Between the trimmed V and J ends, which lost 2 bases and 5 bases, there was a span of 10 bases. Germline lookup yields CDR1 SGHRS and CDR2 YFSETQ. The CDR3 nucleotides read TGCGCCAGCAGCTTCGACAGACGGACTGAAGCTTTCTTT. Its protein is CASSFDRRTEAFF.

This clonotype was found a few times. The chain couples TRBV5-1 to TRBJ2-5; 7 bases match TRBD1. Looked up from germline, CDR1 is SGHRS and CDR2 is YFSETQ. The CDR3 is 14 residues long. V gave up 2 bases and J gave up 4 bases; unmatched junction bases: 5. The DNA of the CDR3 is TGCGCCAGCAGCTTAACGACAGGGAGAGAGACCCAGTACTTC. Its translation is CASSLTTGRETQYF.

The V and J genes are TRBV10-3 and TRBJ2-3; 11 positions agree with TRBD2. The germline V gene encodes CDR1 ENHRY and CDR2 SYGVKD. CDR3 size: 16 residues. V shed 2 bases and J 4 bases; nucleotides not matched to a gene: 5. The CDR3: CAISERLAGRSDTQYF. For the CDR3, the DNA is TGTGCCATCAGTGAGCGACTAGCGGGGCGATCAGATACGCAGTATTTT.

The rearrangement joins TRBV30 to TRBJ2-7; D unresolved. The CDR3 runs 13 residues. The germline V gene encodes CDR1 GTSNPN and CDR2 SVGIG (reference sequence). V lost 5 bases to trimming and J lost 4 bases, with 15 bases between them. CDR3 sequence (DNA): TGTGCCTGGGGAAGCACGGGCCTATACGAGCAGTACTTC. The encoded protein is CAWGSTGLYEQYF.

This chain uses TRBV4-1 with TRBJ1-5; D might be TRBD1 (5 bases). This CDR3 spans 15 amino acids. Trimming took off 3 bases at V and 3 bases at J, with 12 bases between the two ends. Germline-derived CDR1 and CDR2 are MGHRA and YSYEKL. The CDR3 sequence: CASSQGRGVNQPQHF. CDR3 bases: TGCGCCAGCAGCCAGGGGAGGGGTGTCAATCAGCCCCAGCATTTT.

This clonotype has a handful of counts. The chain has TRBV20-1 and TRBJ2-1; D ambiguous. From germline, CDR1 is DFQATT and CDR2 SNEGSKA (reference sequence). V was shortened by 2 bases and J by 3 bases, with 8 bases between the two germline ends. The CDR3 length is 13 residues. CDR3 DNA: TGCAGTGCTAGATGGGCCAGCTACAATGAGCAGTTCTTC. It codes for CSARWASYNEQFF.

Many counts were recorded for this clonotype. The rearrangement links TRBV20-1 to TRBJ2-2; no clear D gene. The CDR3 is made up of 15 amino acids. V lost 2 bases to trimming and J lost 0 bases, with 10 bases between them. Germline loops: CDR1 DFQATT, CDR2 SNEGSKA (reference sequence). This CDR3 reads CSARQSLANTGELFF. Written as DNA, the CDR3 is TGCAGTGCTAGACAGTCCCTCGCGAACACCGGGGAGCTGTTTTTT.

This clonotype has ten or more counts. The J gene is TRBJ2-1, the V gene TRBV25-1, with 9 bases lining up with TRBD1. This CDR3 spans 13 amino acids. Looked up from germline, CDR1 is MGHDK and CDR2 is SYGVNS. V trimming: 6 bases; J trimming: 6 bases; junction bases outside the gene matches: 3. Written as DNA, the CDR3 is TGTGCCAGCAGGGGACAGGGACCCAATGAGCAGTTCTTC. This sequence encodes CASRGQGPNEQFF.